A selection of T cell receptor beta chains follows, all from one sample in a study of siplizumab effects on memory and regulatory T cells. TCRdb's copy holds only in-frame clones and misses some; the assay was immunoSEQ multiplex PCR. The sample gives over 100,000 clones, just over 90% of which show up once; 0.16% is in the top ten. The material sequenced was non-Treg CD4+ T cells sorted from blood. These receptors were taken from a human donor in good health. The CDR3 runs from the conserved cysteine through the conserved F or W. D genes are given only for firm matches. Clone size is shown for a subset of rows, as once, few, many or a class of expanded clone.

v_gene	abundance	j_gene	d_gene	CDR3nt	CDR3aa
TRBV12-2	NA	TRBJ1-5	NA	TGTGCAAGTCGCTCCCTGGACCAGCCCCAGCATTTT	CASRSLDQPQHF
TRBV5-1	NA	TRBJ2-2	TRBD1	TGCGCCAGCAGCTTGGGAACAGGGGTCGGGGAGCTGTTTTTT	CASSLGTGVGELFF
TRBV27	NA	TRBJ2-7	NA	TGTGCCAGCGGGGCAGGTCGGTTGGGCTACGAGCAGTACTTC	CASGAGRLGYEQYF
TRBV28	NA	TRBJ2-7	NA	TGTGCCAGCAGTACCTACGAGCAGTACTTC	CASSTYEQYF
TRBV7-3	NA	TRBJ2-5	TRBD1	TGTGCCAGCAGCGACAGGGGGTACGGTGAAGAGACCCAGTACTTC	CASSDRGYGEETQYF
TRBV7-9	NA	TRBJ2-2	NA	TGTGCCAGCAGCTTAGCGTCGGTAGCATCCACCGGGGAGCTGTTTTTT	CASSLASVASTGELFF
TRBV28	NA	TRBJ2-4	NA	TGTGCCAGCAGTTTAGCCAAAAACATTCAGTACTTC	CASSLAKNIQYF
TRBV5-1	once	TRBJ2-1	TRBD1	TGCGCCAGCAGCCCACCGCGGACAGGGGCCTACAATGAGCAGTTCTTC	CASSPPRTGAYNEQFF
TRBV7-2	NA	TRBJ2-3	NA	TGTGCCAGCAGCCTACCAAGCACAGATACGCAGTATTTT	CASSLPSTDTQYF
TRBV28	NA	TRBJ2-7	NA	TGTGCCAGCAGTTTAGCGGGGATGGACTACGAGCAGTACTTC	CASSLAGMDYEQYF
TRBV7-9	NA	TRBJ1-5	NA	TGTGCCAGCAGCTCTGATTTAGAGCCCCAGCATTTT	CASSSDLEPQHF
TRBV9	NA	TRBJ2-3	TRBD2	TGTGCCAGCAGCGCCAGGGCGGGGGAGGATACGCAGTATTTT	CASSARAGEDTQYF
TRBV6-1	NA	TRBJ1-3	NA	TGTGCCAGTAGGGACTTTGGAAACACCATATATTTT	CASRDFGNTIYF
TRBV7-6	NA	TRBJ2-1	NA	TGTGCCAGCAGCTTAACGGGGGGCCCCGACGAGCAGTTCTTC	CASSLTGGPDEQFF
TRBV5-6	NA	TRBJ2-4	TRBD1	TGTGCCAGCAGCGACAGGGGGATGATCATTCAGTACTTC	CASSDRGMIIQYF
TRBV6-5	NA	TRBJ1-1	NA	TGTGCCAGCAGTTCGTGGGGGCTGAACACTGAAGCTTTCTTT	CASSSWGLNTEAFF
TRBV9	NA	TRBJ1-2	NA	TGTGCCAGCAGCGTATCAGCAGCAACAGCTAACTATGGCTACACCTTC	CASSVSAATANYGYTF
TRBV7-2	NA	TRBJ2-7	NA	TGTGCCAGCAGCTTAGAGACCACCGGCTACGAGCAGTACTTC	CASSLETTGYEQYF
TRBV6-5	NA	TRBJ1-2	TRBD1	TGTGCCAGCAGCCCTACAGGGGGAAGTGGCTACACCTTC	CASSPTGGSGYTF
TRBV11-2	NA	TRBJ1-2	TRBD1	TGTGCCAGCAGTATTGACAGGGGGGCCGGCTATGGCTACACCTTC	CASSIDRGAGYGYTF
TRBV28	NA	TRBJ1-3	NA	TGTGCCAGCAATCAGCGAGGGAGCTCTGGAAGCACCATATATTTT	CASNQRGSSGSTIYF
TRBV30	NA	TRBJ2-7	NA	TGTGCCTGGACTGCCGGCAGCTACTACGAGCAGTACTTC	CAWTAGSYYEQYF
TRBV11-2	NA	TRBJ2-2	TRBD2	TGTGCCAGCAGCCCGACTAGCGGGAACACCGGGGAGCTGTTTTTT	CASSPTSGNTGELFF
TRBV18	NA	TRBJ1-2	TRBD1	TGTGCCAGCTCAGTTTTAGCCAGTTGGGACAGTCCGGAGGGCTACACCTTC	CASSVLASWDSPEGYTF
TRBV15	NA	TRBJ2-7	TRBD1	TGTGCCACCAGCAATGGTTACGGACAGGGGCTAGGTTACGAGCAGTACTTC	CATSNGYGQGLGYEQYF
TRBV4-1	NA	TRBJ2-1	TRBD2	TGCGCCAGCAGCCAAGACCTTGGACTAGCGGTCAATGAGCAGTTCTTC	CASSQDLGLAVNEQFF
TRBV19	once	TRBJ2-5	NA	TGTGCCACCCGGACAGCGGATCTGAAGACCCAGTACTTC	CATRTADLKTQYF